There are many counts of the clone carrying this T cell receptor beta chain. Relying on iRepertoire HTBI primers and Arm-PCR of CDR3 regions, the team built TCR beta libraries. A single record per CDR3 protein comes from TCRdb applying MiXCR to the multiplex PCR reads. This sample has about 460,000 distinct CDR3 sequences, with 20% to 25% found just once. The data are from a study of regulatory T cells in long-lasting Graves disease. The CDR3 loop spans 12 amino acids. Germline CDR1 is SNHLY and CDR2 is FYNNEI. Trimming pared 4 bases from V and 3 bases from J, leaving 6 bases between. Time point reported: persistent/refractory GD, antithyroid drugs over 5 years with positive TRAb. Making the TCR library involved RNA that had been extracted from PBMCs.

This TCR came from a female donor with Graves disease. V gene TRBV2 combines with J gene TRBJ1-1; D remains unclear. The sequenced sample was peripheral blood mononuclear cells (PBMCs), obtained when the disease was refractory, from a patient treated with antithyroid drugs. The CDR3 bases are TGTGCCAGCAGTGGGGTGGACACTGAAGCTTTCTTT. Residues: CASSGVDTEAFF. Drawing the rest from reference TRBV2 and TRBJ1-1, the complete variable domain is EPEVTQTPSHQVTQMGQEVILRCVPISNHLYFYWYRQILGQKVEFLVSFYNNEISEKSEIFDDQFSVERPDGSNFTLKIRSTKLEDSAMYFCASSGVDTEAFFGQGTRLTVV.